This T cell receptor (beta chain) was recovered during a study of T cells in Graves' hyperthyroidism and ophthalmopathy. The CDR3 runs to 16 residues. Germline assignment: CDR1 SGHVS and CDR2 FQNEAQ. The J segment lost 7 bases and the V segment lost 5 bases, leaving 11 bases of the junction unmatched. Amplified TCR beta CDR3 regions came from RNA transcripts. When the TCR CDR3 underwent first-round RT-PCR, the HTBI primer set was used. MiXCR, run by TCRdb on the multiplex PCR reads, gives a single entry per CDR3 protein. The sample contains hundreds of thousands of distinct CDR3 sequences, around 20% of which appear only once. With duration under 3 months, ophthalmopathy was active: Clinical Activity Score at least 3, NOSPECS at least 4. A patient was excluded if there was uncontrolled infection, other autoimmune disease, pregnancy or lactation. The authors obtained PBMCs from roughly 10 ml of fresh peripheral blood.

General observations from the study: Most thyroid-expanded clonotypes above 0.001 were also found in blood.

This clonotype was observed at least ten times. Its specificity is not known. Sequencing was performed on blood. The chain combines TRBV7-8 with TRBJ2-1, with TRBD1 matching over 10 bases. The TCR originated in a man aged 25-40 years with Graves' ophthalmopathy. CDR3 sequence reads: CASSPHRDRGRNEQFF. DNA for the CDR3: TGTGCCAGCAGCCCGCACCGGGACAGGGGTCGGAATGAGCAGTTCTTC.